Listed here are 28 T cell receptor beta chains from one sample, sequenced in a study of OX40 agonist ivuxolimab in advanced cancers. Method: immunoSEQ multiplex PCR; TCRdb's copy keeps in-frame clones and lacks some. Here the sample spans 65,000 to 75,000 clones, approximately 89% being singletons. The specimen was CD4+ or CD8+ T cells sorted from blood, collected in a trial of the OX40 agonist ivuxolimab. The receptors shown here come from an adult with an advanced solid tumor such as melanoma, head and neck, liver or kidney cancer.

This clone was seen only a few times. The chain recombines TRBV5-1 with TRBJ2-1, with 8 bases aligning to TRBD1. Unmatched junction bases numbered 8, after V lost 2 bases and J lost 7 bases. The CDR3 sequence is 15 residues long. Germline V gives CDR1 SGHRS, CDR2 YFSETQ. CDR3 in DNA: TGCGCCAGCAGCTTTAAACAGGGGGTTAGGAATGAGCAGTTCTTC. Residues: CASSFKQGVRNEQFF.

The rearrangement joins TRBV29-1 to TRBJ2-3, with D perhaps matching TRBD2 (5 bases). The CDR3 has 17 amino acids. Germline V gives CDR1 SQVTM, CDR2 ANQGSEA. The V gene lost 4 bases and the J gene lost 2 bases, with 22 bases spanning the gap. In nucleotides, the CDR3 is TGCAGCGTTGTTTTCGGTGGGTGGGGAGTTATCACAGATACGCAGTATTTT. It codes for CSVVFGGWGVITDTQYF.

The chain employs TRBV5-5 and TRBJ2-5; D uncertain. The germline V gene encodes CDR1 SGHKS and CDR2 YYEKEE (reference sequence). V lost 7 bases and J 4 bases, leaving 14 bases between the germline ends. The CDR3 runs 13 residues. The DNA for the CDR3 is TGTGCCAGCGGCGGATCCCCGGCAGAGACCCAGTACTTC. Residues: CASGGSPAETQYF.

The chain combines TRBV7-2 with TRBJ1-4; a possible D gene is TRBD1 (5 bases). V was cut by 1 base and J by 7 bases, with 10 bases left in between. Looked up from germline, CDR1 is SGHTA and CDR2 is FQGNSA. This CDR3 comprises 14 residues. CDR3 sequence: CASSLGGSFEKLFF. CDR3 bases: TGTGCCAGCAGCTTAGGGGGCTCTTTTGAAAAACTGTTTTTT.

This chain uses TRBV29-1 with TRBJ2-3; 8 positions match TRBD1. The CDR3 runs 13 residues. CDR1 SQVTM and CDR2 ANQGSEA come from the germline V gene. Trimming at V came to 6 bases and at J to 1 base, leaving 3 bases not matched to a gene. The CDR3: CSVDRAGTDTQYF. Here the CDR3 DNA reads TGCAGCGTGGACAGGGCGGGCACAGATACGCAGTATTTT.

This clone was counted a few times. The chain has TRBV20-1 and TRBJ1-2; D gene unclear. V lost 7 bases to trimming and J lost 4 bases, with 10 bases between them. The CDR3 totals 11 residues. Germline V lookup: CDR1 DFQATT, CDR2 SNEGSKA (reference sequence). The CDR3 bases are TGCAGTGTTCCTTCAGTCTATGGCTACACCTTC. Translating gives CSVPSVYGYTF.

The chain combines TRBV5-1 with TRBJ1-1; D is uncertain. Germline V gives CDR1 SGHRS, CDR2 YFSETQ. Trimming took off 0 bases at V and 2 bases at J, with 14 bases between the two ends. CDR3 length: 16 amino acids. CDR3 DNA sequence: TGCGCCAGCAGCTTGGGCGAGATAGCTCTAAACACTGAAGCTTTCTTT. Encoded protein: CASSLGEIALNTEAFF.

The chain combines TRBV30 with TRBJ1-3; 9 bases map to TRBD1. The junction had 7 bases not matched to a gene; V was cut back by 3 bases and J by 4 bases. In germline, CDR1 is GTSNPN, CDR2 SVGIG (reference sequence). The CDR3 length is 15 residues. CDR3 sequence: CAWRHYRGPGNTIYF. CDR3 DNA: TGTGCCTGGAGACACTACAGGGGGCCCGGAAACACCATATATTTT.

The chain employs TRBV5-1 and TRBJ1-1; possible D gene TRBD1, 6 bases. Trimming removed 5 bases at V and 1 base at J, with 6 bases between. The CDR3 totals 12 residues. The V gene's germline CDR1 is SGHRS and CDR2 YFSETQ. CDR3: CASRGGNTEAFF. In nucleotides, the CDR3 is TGCGCCAGCAGAGGGGGGAACACTGAAGCTTTCTTT.

The CDR3 sequence is CSASTPGGYTF. The CDR3 DNA reads as TGCAGTGCTAGTACGCCGGGAGGCTACACCTTC. The V and J genes are TRBV20-1 and TRBJ1-2; D gene ambiguous. V gave up 3 bases and J gave up 8 bases, with 10 bases separating them. Germline loops: CDR1 DFQATT, CDR2 SNEGSKA (reference sequence). The CDR3 is made up of 11 amino acids.

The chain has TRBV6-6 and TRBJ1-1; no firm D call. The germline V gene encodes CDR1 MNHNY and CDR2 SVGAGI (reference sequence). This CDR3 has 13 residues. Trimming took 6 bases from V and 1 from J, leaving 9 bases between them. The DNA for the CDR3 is TGTGCCAGCAGCCCCTGGGGGAACACTGAAGCTTTCTTT. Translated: CASSPWGNTEAFF.

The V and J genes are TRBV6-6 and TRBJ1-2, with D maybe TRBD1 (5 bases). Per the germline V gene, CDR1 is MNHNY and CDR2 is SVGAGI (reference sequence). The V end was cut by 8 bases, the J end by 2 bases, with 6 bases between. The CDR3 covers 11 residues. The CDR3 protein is CASGGNYGYTF. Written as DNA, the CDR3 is TGTGCCAGCGGGGGGAACTATGGCTACACCTTC.

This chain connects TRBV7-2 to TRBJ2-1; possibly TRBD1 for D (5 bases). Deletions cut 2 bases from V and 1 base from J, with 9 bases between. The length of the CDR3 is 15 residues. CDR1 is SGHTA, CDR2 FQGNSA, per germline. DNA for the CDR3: TGTGCCAGCAGCTTATTAGGGGTTTCCTACAATGAGCAGTTCTTC. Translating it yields CASSLLGVSYNEQFF.

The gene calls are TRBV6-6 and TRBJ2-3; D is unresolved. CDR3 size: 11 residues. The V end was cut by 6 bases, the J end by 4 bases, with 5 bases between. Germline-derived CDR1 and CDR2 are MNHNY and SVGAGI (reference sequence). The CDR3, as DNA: TGTGCCAGCAGCAGCCCAGATACGCAGTATTTT. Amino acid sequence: CASSSPDTQYF.

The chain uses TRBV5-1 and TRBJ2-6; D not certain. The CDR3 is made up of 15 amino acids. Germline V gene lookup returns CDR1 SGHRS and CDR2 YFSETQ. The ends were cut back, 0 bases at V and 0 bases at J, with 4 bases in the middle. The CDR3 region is CASSLDGSGANVLTF. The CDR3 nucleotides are TGCGCCAGCAGCTTGGATGGCTCTGGGGCCAACGTCCTGACTTTC.

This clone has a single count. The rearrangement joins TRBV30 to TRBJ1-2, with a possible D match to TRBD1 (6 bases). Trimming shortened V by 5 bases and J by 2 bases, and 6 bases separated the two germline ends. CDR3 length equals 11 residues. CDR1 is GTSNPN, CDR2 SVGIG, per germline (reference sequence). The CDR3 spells CAWGQNYGYTF. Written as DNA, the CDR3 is TGTGCCTGGGGACAGAACTATGGCTACACCTTC.

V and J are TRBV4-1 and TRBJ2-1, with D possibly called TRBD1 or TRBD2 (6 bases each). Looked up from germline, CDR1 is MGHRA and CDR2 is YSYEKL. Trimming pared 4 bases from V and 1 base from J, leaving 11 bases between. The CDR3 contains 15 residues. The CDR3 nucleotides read TGCGCCAGCAGCCGGGGGGCCGTGTCCTACAATGAGCAGTTCTTC. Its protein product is CASSRGAVSYNEQFF.

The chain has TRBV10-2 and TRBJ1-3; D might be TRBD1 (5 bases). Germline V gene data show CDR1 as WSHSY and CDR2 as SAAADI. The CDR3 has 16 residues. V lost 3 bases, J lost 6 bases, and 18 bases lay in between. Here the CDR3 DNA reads TGCGCCAGCAGTGACCCAGGGATATTGGGGTTAAACACCATATATTTT. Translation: CASSDPGILGLNTIYF.

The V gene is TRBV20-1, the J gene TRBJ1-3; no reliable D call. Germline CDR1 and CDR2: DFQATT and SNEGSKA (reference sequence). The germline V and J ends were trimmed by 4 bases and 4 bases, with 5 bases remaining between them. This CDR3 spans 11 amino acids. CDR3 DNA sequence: TGCAGTGCTATCTTCGGAAACACCATATATTTT. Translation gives CSAIFGNTIYF.

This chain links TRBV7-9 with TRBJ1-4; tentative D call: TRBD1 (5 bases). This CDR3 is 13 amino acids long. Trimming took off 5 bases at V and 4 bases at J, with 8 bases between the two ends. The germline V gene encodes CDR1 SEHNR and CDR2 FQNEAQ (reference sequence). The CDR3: CASSRGFNEKLFF. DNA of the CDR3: TGTGCCAGCAGCCGGGGCTTTAATGAAAAACTGTTTTTT.

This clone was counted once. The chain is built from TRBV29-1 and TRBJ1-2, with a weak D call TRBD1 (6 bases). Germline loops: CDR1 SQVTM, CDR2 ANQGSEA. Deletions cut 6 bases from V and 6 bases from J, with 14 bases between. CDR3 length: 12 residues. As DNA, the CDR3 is TGCAGCGTGGTCAGGGGAGGGGATGGCTACACCTTC. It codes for CSVVRGGDGYTF.

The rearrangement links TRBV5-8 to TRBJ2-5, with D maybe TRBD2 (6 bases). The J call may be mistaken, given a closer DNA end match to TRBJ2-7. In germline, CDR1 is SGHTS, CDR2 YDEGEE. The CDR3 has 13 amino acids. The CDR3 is CASSLVGGYEQYF. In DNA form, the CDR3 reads TGTGCCAGCAGCTTGGTTGGGGGGTACGAGCAGTACTTC.

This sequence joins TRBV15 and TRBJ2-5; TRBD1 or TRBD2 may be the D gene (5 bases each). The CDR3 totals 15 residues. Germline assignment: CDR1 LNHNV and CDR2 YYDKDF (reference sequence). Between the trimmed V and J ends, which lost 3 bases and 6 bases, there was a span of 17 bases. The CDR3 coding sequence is TGTGCCACCAGCAGGGGACGGGGTGGGGTCCAGACCCAGTACTTC. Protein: CATSRGRGGVQTQYF.

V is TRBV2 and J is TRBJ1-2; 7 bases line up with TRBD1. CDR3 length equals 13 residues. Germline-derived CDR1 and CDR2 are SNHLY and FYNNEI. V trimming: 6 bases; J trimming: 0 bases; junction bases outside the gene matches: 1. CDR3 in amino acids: CASRGTANYGYTF. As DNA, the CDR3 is TGTGCCAGCAGGGGGACAGCTAACTATGGCTACACCTTC.

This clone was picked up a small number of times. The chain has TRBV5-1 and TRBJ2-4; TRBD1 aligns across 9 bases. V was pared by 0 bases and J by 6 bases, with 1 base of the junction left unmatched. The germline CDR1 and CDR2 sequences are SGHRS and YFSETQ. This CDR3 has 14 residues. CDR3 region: CASSLGDRVNIQYF. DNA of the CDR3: TGCGCCAGCAGCTTGGGGGACAGGGTAAACATTCAGTACTTC.

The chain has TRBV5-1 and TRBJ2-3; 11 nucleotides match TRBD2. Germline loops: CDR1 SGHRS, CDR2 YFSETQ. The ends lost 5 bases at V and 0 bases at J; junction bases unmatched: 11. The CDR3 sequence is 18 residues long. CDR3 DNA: TGCGCCAGCAGTTTTCCGGAAACTAGCGGGGGCAGCACAGATACGCAGTATTTT. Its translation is CASSFPETSGGSTDTQYF.

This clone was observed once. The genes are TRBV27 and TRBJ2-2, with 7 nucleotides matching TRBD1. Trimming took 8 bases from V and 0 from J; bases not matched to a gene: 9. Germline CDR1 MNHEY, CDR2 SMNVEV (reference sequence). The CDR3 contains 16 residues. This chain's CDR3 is CASSQEGGSNTGELFF. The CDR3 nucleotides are TGTGCCAGCTCCCAAGAAGGGGGCTCGAACACCGGGGAGCTGTTTTTT.

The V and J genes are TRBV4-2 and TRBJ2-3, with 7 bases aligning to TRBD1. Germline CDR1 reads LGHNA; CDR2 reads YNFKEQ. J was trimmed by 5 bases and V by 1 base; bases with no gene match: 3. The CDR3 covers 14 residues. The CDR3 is CASSQGRGKDTQYF. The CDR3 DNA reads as TGTGCCAGCAGCCAAGGCAGGGGGAAAGATACGCAGTATTTT.